This T cell receptor (beta chain) was recorded in a study of post-analysis software for immune sequencing data. Study-level information: Disease trajectories encompassed relapsing-remitting, secondary progressive and progressive-relapsing multiple sclerosis. The study's findings and limits: Controls had significantly higher normalized Chao1 diversity than multiple sclerosis patients. Compared with controls, patients had more of five TRBV segments, including TRBV5-6, TRBV5-1 and TRBV20-1.

cDNA libraries for TCR beta contained unique molecular identifiers. TCRdb analysed the PCR reads with MiXCR anew, one entry per CDR3 protein. Of some 800,000 distinct CDR3 sequences in the sample, around 46% were seen once. Trimming pared 7 bases from V and 3 bases from J, leaving 13 bases between. The length of the CDR3 is 13 residues. The germline V gene has CDR1 MNHEY and CDR2 SVGAGI. This clonotype was recorded a few times. Its target is not known. This clonotype originated in a girl under 18 with multiple sclerosis. This chain uses TRBV6-5 with TRBJ2-7; weak D call: TRBD1 (5 bases). Sample: blood. The CDR3, as DNA: TGTGCCAGCACCGCCGGGCAGGGCTACGAGCAGTACTTC. Translation gives CASTAGQGYEQYF.